A selection of T cell receptor beta chains follows, all from one sample in a study of blood T cell repertoires in COVID-19. TCRdb keeps only in-frame clones here, not all; method: immunoSEQ multiplex PCR. The sample has roughly 190,000 clones, approximately 85% seen once. The sequenced sample consisted of peripheral blood. These receptors came from a woman aged 70-85 years with active or convalescent COVID-19. CDR3s include the opening cysteine and the closing phenylalanine or tryptophan. A D gene is named only where the DNA matches it firmly. Size is omitted from some rows. Given values are once, few, many or a class for expanded clones.

D gene	V gene	J gene	clone size	CDR3 DNA	CDR3 protein
TRBD2	TRBV5-1	TRBJ2-1	few	TGCGCCAGCAGCTTGGACGGAGGGAGGGGACGCAATGAGCAGTTCTTC	CASSLDGGRGRNEQFF
TRBD1	TRBV27	TRBJ2-7	few	TGTGCCAGCAGTCCGGCCGGGACAGGGGTCTACGAGCAGTACTTC	CASSPAGTGVYEQYF
TRBD2	TRBV3-1/TRBV3-2	TRBJ2-3	NA	TGTGCCAGCGTGGGGAGGGGTAGCACAGATACGCAGTATTTT	CASVGRGSTDTQYF
NA	TRBV6-2/TRBV6-3	TRBJ2-2	NA	TGTGCCAGCAGGCCTTGGAGGGGGCTTGGCGGGGAGCTGTTTTTT	CASRPWRGLGGELFF
NA	TRBV4-1	TRBJ2-5	NA	TGCGCCAGCAGCCAACCTTGGGCCCCTGAAGAGACCCAGTACTTC	CASSQPWAPEETQYF
TRBD2	TRBV5-1	TRBJ2-5	NA	TGCGCCAGCAGCTTGGCACGTAGCGGGAGGGATCAAGAGACCCAGTACTTC	CASSLARSGRDQETQYF
NA	TRBV4-1	TRBJ2-2	NA	TGCGCCAGCAGCCAAGGCCAGTTTACCGGGGAGCTGTTTTTT	CASSQGQFTGELFF
TRBD1	TRBV4-1	TRBJ1-1	NA	TGCGCCAGCAGCCAAGGTGAGGAGACAGGGAAAGTAGCTGAAGCTTTCTTT	CASSQGEETGKVAEAFF
NA	TRBV5-4	TRBJ1-3	NA	TGTGCCAGCAGCTTAGGACTCATGAACTCTGGAAACACCATATATTTT	CASSLGLMNSGNTIYF
NA	TRBV29-1	TRBJ1-3	NA	TGCAGCGCTAACTTCGGGGACACCATATATTTT	CSANFGDTIYF
TRBD2	TRBV7-2	TRBJ2-3	NA	TGTGCCAGCAGCTTAGCGCCTAGCGGGAGGGTTAGCACAGATACGCAGTATTTT	CASSLAPSGRVSTDTQYF
NA	TRBV28	TRBJ1-2	NA	TGTGCCAGCAGGCCGACAGGCCAACTTGATGGCTACACCTTC	CASRPTGQLDGYTF
NA	TRBV5-1	TRBJ2-7	NA	TGCGCCAGCAGCATGGCTCCCGGGACATTGCGGTACGAGCAGTACTTC	CASSMAPGTLRYEQYF
NA	TRBV5-4	TRBJ2-5	NA	TGTGCCAGCAGCCTCGACGGTCCCGGGGAGACCCAGTACTTC	CASSLDGPGETQYF
NA	TRBV3-1/TRBV3-2	TRBJ2-3	once	TGTGCCAGCAGCCAAGGATACACGATCACAGATACGCAGTATTTT	CASSQGYTITDTQYF
TRBD2	TRBV9	TRBJ2-7	few	TGTGCCAGCAGCGCGCGGACTAGCTCCTACGAGCAGTACTTC	CASSARTSSYEQYF
TRBD1	TRBV5-1	TRBJ1-1	NA	TGCGCCAGCAGACTGACAGGGGAGGACACTGAAGCTTTCTTT	CASRLTGEDTEAFF
TRBD1	TRBV5-1	TRBJ2-7	NA	TGCGCCAGCAGCTTCCAGGGACAGGGATATGAGCAGTACTTC	CASSFQGQGYEQYF
TRBD1	TRBV4-2	TRBJ1-1	many	TGTGCCAGCAGCCAAGCGGGACAGGATCACGAAGCTTTCTTT	CASSQAGQDHEAFF
TRBD1	TRBV18	TRBJ2-7	NA	TGTGCCAGCTCACCTGCACTGACAGGGGCGTCCTACGAGCAGTACTTC	CASSPALTGASYEQYF
NA	TRBV7-9	TRBJ2-4	NA	TGTGCCAGCAGCCCAATGGACAGAGTAGCCAAAAACATTCAGTACTTC	CASSPMDRVAKNIQYF
NA	TRBV28	TRBJ2-7	NA	TGTGCCAGCAGTTCCGGAGGGCCCCACTACGAGCAGTACTTC	CASSSGGPHYEQYF
TRBD1	TRBV27	TRBJ2-5	NA	TGTGCCAGCAGTTCCCGACAGGGGGGGGTTCAGGAGACCCAGTACTTC	CASSSRQGGVQETQYF
TRBD2	TRBV28	TRBJ2-7	NA	TGTGCCAGCAGGGGGGGGACTAGCGGGCCCGCCTACGAGCAGTACTTC	CASRGGTSGPAYEQYF
TRBD2	TRBV11-2	TRBJ2-1	NA	TGTGCCAGCAGCTTATTCCTCCCTGGGACTAGCGGAGACAATGAGCAGTTCTTC	CASSLFLPGTSGDNEQFF
NA	TRBV12-3/TRBV12-4	TRBJ2-1	NA	TGTGCCAGCAGTTACAGCAGGCACCAGTTCTTC	CASSYSRHQFF
NA	TRBV19	TRBJ1-1	NA	TGTGCCAGTAGTATAGGGCGACACCGAACTGAAGCTTTCTTT	CASSIGRHRTEAFF
NA	TRBV2	TRBJ1-1	NA	TGTGCCAGCAGTGTACAGGGAAAAGCTTTCTTT	CASSVQGKAFF
NA	TRBV21-1	TRBJ2-1	NA	TGTGCCAGCAGCAAAGATCGGTTGTGGAGCGGGAGCTCCTACAATGAGCAGTTCTTC	CASSKDRLWSGSSYNEQFF
NA	TRBV21-1	TRBJ1-2	once	TGTGCCAGCGCCGGGACAGGGTACAAGGGTGCGAGAGGCTACACCTTC	CASAGTGYKGARGYTF
NA	TRBV19	TRBJ1-2	NA	TGTGCCAGCTCCTTACGGGGGTGGGACGGCTACACCTTC	CASSLRGWDGYTF
TRBD2	TRBV14	TRBJ2-3	NA	TGTGCCAGCAGCCAACTTCTGCTAGCGGGAGATTTTATCGGTACGCAGTATTTT	CASSQLLLAGDFIGTQYF
TRBD2	TRBV11-2	TRBJ2-5	NA	TGTGCCAGCAGCTTAGAGGTGAGGGCGGTGAGCGGGAACTTCCAGGAGACCCAGTACTTC	CASSLEVRAVSGNFQETQYF
NA	TRBV19	TRBJ2-6	NA	TGTGCCAGTAATATCCCCTCGGGAGGGGCCAACGTCCTGACTTTC	CASNIPSGGANVLTF
TRBD2	TRBV4-2	TRBJ2-7	NA	TGTGCCAGCAGCATAAGTGTCACTAGCGACGAGCAGTACTTC	CASSISVTSDEQYF
NA	TRBV5-1	TRBJ2-5	NA	TGCGCCAGCAGCTTAGGTACAGAAGAGACCCAGTACTTC	CASSLGTEETQYF
TRBD1	TRBV7-9	TRBJ1-2	NA	TGTGCCAGCAGCCCCCTCATGGGACAGGGCTCGAATGGCTACACCTTC	CASSPLMGQGSNGYTF